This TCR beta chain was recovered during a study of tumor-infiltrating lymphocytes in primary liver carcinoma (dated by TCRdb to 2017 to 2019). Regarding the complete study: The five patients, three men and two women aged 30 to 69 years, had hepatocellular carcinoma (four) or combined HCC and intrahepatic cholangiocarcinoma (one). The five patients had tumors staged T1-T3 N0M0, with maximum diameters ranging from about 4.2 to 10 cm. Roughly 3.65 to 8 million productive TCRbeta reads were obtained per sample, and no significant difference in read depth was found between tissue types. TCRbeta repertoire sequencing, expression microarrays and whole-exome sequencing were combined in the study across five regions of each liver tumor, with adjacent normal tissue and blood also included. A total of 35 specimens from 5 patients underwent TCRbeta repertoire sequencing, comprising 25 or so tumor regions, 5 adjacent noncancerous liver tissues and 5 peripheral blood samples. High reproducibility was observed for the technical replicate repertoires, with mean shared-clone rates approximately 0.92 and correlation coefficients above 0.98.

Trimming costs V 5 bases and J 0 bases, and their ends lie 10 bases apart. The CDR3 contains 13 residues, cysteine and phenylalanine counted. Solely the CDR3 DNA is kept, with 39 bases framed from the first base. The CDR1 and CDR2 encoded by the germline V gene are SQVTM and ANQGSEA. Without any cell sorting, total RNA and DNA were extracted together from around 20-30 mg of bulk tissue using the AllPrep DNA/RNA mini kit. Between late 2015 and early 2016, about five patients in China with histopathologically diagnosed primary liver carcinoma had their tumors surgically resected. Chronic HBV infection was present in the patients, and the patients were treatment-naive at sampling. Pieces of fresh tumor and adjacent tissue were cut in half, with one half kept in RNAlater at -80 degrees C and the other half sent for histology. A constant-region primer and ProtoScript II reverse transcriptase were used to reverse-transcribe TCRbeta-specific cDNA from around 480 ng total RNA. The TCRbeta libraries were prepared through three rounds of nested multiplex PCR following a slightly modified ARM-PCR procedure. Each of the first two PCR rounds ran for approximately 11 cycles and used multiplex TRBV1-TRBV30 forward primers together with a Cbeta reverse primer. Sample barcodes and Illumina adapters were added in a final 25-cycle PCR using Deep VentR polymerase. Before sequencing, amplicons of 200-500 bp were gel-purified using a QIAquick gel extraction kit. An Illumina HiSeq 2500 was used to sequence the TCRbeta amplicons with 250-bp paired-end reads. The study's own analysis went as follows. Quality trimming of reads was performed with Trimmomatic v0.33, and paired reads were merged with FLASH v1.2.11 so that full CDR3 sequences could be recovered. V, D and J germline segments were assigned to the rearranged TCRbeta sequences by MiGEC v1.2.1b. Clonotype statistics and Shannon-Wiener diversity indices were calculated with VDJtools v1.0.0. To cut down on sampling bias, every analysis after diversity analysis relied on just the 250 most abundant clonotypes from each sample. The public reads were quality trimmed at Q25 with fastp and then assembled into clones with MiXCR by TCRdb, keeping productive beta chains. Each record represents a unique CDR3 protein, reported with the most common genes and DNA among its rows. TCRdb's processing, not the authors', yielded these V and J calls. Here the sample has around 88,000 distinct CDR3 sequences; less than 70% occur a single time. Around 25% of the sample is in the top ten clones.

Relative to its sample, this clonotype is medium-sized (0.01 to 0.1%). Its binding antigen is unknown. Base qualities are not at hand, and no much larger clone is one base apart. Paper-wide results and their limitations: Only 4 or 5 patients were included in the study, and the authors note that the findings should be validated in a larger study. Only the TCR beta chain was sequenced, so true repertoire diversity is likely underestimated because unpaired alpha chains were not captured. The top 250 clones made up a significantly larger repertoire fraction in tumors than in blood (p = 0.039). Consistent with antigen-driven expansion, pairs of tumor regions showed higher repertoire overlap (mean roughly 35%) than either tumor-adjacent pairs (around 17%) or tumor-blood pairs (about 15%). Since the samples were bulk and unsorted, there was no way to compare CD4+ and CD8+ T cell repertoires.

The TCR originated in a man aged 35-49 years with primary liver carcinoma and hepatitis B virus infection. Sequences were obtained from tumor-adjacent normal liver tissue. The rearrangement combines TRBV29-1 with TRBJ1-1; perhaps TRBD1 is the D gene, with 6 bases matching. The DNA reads TGCAGCGTTCGACAGGCCCTGAACACTGAAGCTTTCTTT. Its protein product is CSVRQALNTEAFF.